The present T cell receptor beta chain was sequenced within a study of blood T cell repertoires in COVID-19. Across the study: Samples of COVID-19 (acute and convalescent) were obtained from the United States, Italy and Spain. From T cells, B-cell-depleted T cells, or PBMCs came the material, which was cDNA or gDNA.

Deletions cut 2 bases from V and 6 bases from J, with 10 bases between. Germline values: CDR1 SQVTM, CDR2 ANQGSEA. The CDR3 runs 13 residues. Original data processing: Amplified reference gene primers provided the basis for estimating nucleated cell counts. This table comes from immunoSEQ multiplex PCR, and its TCRdb copy is limited to in-frame clones, with some not included. That table supplies the V and J calls and clone size; D and trimming were determined from the DNA. The sample comprises 250,000 or so clones, 84% of which are singletons, and 1.5% to 1.9% rests with the top ten. The J gene is TRBJ1-4, the V gene TRBV29-1; D remains ambiguous. Sequenced: peripheral blood. The source is a woman aged 40 to 50 who had recovered from COVID-19. CDR3 sequence: CSVELRDHEKLFF. DNA for the CDR3: TGCAGCGTTGAACTGAGGGATCATGAAAAACTGTTTTTT.